The 31 T cell receptor beta chains listed next were all sequenced from one sample in a study of regulatory T cells in long-lasting Graves disease (TCRdb year 2021). This specimen's time point label, interpreted: persistent/refractory GD, antithyroid drugs over 5 years with positive TRAb. For both TCR sequencing and RNA sequencing, RNA was extracted from PBMCs in TRIzol. The library was prepared using multiplex PCR. For sequencing, an Illumina HiSeq 4000 was employed. CDR3 regions were amplified by Arm-PCR with iRepertoire HTBI primers to construct TCR beta libraries. TCRdb trimmed the raw reads at Q25, called clones with MiXCR and kept productive beta chains. Each record represents a unique CDR3 protein, reported with the most common genes and DNA among its rows. A total of about 310,000 distinct CDR3 sequences appear in this sample, under 25% of them only once. The biggest ten clones account for around 50% of the sample.

Specimen: peripheral blood mononuclear cells (PBMCs), collected when the disease was refractory, from a patient treated with antithyroid drugs. These receptors came from a female donor with Graves disease.

This clonotype was observed at least ten times. Its ends do not fully match the called genes, so a read error is possible. This chain connects TRBV7-2 to TRBJ2-5; TRBD2 agrees at 8 bases. The CDR3 totals 14 residues. Germline CDR1 and CDR2: SGHTA and FQGNSA. The chain's CDR3 is CASSVAGSQETQYF. For the CDR3, the DNA is TGTGCCAGCAGCGTAGCGGGATCTCAAGAGACCCAGTACTTC.

This clonotype occurred many times. This chain connects TRBV7-2 to TRBJ1-4, with D unresolved. Trimming shortened V by 1 base and J by 2 bases, and 5 bases separated the two germline ends. Germline CDR1 reads SGHTA; CDR2 reads FQGNSA. The CDR3 runs to 14 residues. This CDR3 reads CASSLDSTNEKLFF. The CDR3 DNA is TGTGCCAGCAGCTTAGACAGCACTAATGAAAAACTGTTTTTT.

The chain recombines TRBV20-1 with TRBJ1-5; a possible D gene is TRBD1 (5 bases). The V end was cut by 4 bases, the J end by 3 bases, with 16 bases between. Germline values: CDR1 DFQATT, CDR2 SNEGSKA (reference sequence). This CDR3 region has 15 residues. The CDR3 sequence: CSAKGWDGDNQPQHF. DNA for the CDR3: TGCAGTGCTAAGGGTTGGGACGGGGACAATCAGCCCCAGCATTTT.

This clonotype turned up a few times. The chain links TRBV7-9 to TRBJ2-7; 7 positions agree with TRBD2. Per the germline V gene, CDR1 is SEHNR and CDR2 is FQNEAQ (reference sequence). This CDR3 is built from 13 residues. V shed 5 bases, J shed 4 bases, and the junction held 5 bases outside the gene matches. The CDR3 nucleotides read TGTGCCAGCAGCGCCCGGGGGGAGTACGAGCAGTACTTC. It encodes CASSARGEYEQYF. Variable domain in full (rest from reference TRBV7-9 and TRBJ2-7): DTGVSQNPRHKITKRGQNVTFRCDPISEHNRLYWYRQTLGQGPEFLTYFQNEAQLEKSRLLSDRFSAERPKGSFSTLEIQRTEQGDSAMYLCASSARGEYEQYFGPGTRLTVT.

This clonotype has only a few counts. The chain is built from TRBV19 and TRBJ2-2; D tentatively fits TRBD1 or TRBD2 (5 bases each). The CDR3 has 16 residues. The V and J ends lost 4 bases and 8 bases respectively, with 20 bases between them. CDR1 and CDR2 from the germline V gene are LNHDA and SQIVND (reference sequence). The CDR3 DNA sequence: TGTGCCAGTAGTACTAGTGGGACCTTGTTTGGGGGGGAGCTGTTTTTT. Its translation is CASSTSGTLFGGELFF.

This clonotype was counted many times. The V gene is TRBV7-8, the J gene TRBJ2-5, with 9 nucleotides matching TRBD1. The germline V gene encodes CDR1 SGHVS and CDR2 FQNEAQ. CDR3 size: 13 residues. After removal of 5 bases from V and 4 bases from J, the junction contained 2 bases not matched to a gene. The CDR3 is CASSQDRGETQYF. The DNA for the CDR3 is TGTGCCAGCAGCCAGGACAGGGGAGAGACCCAGTACTTC.

This clonotype was seen many times. The V gene is TRBV12-3 or TRBV12-4, the J gene TRBJ1-6; D gene ambiguous. The CDR3 consists of 13 residues. V gave up 11 bases and J gave up 0 bases, with 8 bases separating them. DNA for the CDR3: TGTGCCTCGGGTGACTCCTATAATTCACCCCTCCACTTT. Protein sequence: CASGDSYNSPLHF.

This clonotype was counted at least ten times. V gene TRBV6-5 combines with J gene TRBJ2-5; D might be TRBD2 (7 bases). Germline CDR1 and CDR2: MNHEY and SVGAGI. Trimming left V 2 bases short and J 5 bases short, with 15 bases between. This CDR3 has 15 amino acids. CDR3 region: CASSYVGLRGETQYF. CDR3 DNA sequence: TGTGCCAGCAGTTACGTGGGACTAAGGGGGGAGACCCAGTACTTC.

This chain links TRBV6-1 with TRBJ2-7, with D possibly TRBD1 on 7 matching bases. CDR3 length: 19 amino acids. The V gene's germline CDR1 is MNHNS and CDR2 SASEGT. Trimming shortened V by 5 bases and J by 2 bases, and 28 bases separated the two germline ends. CDR3 residues: CASSLGGGLGGGPTYEQYF. CDR3 coding DNA: TGTGCCAGCAGTCTAGGGGGCGGGCTAGGCGGAGGGCCTACCTACGAGCAGTACTTC.

Details on this clonotype: Mismatch with germline at one junction end may stem from a read error. The chain recombines TRBV11-2 with TRBJ2-7; TRBD1 matches 7 bases. Germline-derived CDR1 and CDR2 are SGHAT and FQNNGV. The CDR3 length is 14 residues. CDR3 sequence (DNA): TGTGCCGGCAGCCCCCGACAGGGTAGTGACGAGCGGTACTTC. Translating it yields CAGSPRQGSDERYF.

This chain uses TRBV4-1 with TRBJ1-5; D not resolved. Between the trimmed V and J ends, which lost 0 bases and 5 bases, there was a span of 8 bases. This CDR3 spans 14 amino acids. Germline V gene data show CDR1 as MGHRA and CDR2 as YSYEKL. In DNA, the CDR3 is TGCGCCAGCAGCCAAGATCTAGGTTATCAGCCCCAGCATTTT. This encodes CASSQDLGYQPQHF.

This clonotype showed up just a few times. The chain combines TRBV20-1 with TRBJ2-1; TRBD2 is a possible D gene (6 bases). The V gene's germline CDR1 is DFQATT and CDR2 SNEGSKA (reference sequence). The CDR3 length is 13 residues. The V gene lost 6 bases and the J gene lost 7 bases, with 16 bases spanning the gap. The CDR3 reads CSAFGGKVNEQFF. For the CDR3, the DNA is TGCAGTGCGTTTGGCGGGAAGGTTAATGAGCAGTTCTTC.

The chain combines TRBV30 with TRBJ2-7, with 7 bases matching TRBD2. The V gene end was trimmed by 2 bases and the J gene end by 4 bases; junction bases not matched to a gene: 8. This CDR3 comprises 14 residues. Germline-derived CDR1 and CDR2 are GTSNPN and SVGIG (reference sequence). The CDR3 coding sequence is TGTGCCTGGAGTATGGGGGACTACTTATACGAGCAGTACTTC. It specifies CAWSMGDYLYEQYF.

At least ten counts were recorded for this clonotype. V and J are TRBV6-1 and TRBJ1-5; 8 positions agree with TRBD1. Germline CDR1 is MNHNS and CDR2 is SASEGT. The junction had 16 bases not matched to a gene; V was cut back by 0 bases and J by 0 bases. The CDR3 covers 21 residues. The CDR3 loop is CASSEAPWGQAKPPSNQPQHF. CDR3 in DNA: TGTGCCAGCAGTGAAGCGCCTTGGGGACAGGCGAAACCTCCTAGCAATCAGCCCCAGCATTTT.

In this sample, this clonotype turned up a few times. The chain couples TRBV4-1 to TRBJ2-3; D gene uncertain. V was cut by 0 bases and J by 1 base, with 11 bases left in between. Germline V gives CDR1 MGHRA, CDR2 YSYEKL. The CDR3 extends over 16 amino acids. CDR3 in amino acids: CASSQDVGGGTDTQYF. The CDR3 coding sequence is TGCGCCAGCAGCCAAGACGTCGGCGGTGGCACAGATACGCAGTATTTT.

The V call is TRBV27, the J call TRBJ2-2; 8 nucleotides line up with TRBD1. The germline V gene has CDR1 MNHEY and CDR2 SMNVEV (reference sequence). This CDR3 contains 16 residues. Trimming took 5 bases from V and 6 from J; bases not matched to a gene: 11. The CDR3 DNA reads TGTGCCAGCAGTCCGATGGACAGGGTGGCCGCCGGGGAGCTGTTTTTT. It translates to CASSPMDRVAAGELFF.

This clonotype has ten or more counts. The chain recombines TRBV11-2 with TRBJ2-7; D remains unclear. The germline gives CDR1 SGHAT, CDR2 FQNNGV. This CDR3 contains 14 residues. Trimming cost V 3 bases and J 3 bases, with 12 bases left between them. The CDR3 spells CASSFEESFYEQYF. The CDR3 bases are TGTGCCAGCAGCTTTGAGGAGAGCTTCTACGAGCAGTACTTC.

This clonotype was seen a handful of times. The chain links TRBV19 to TRBJ1-2; 9 bases fit TRBD1. V shed 1 base and J 4 bases; nucleotides not matched to a gene: 4. Germline assignment: CDR1 LNHDA and CDR2 SQIVND (reference sequence). This CDR3 spans 15 amino acids. DNA for the CDR3: TGTGCCAGTAGTATAGCCGGGACAGGGTCCTATGGCTACACCTTC. This sequence encodes CASSIAGTGSYGYTF.

The rearrangement joins TRBV24-1 to TRBJ2-2; D may be TRBD2 (6 bases). The CDR3 has 15 residues. The V gene's germline CDR1 is KGHDR and CDR2 SFDVKD. V shed 3 bases and J shed 4 bases, with 11 bases lying between them. CDR3 sequence: CATSDAGPLTGELFF. CDR3 DNA sequence: TGTGCCACCAGTGATGCGGGACCCCTCACCGGGGAGCTGTTTTTT.

This clonotype was seen more than once but under ten times. The gene calls are TRBV7-9 and TRBJ1-1; D uncertain. Germline assignment: CDR1 SEHNR and CDR2 FQNEAQ (reference sequence). V gave up 0 bases and J gave up 6 bases, with 11 bases separating them. This CDR3 comprises 14 residues. The DNA for the CDR3 is TGTGCCAGCAGCTTAGCTGCGGGAGGCGCTGAAGCTTTCTTT. Translated: CASSLAAGGAEAFF. Complete variable domain (other parts from reference TRBV7-9 and TRBJ1-1): DTGVSQNPRHKITKRGQNVTFRCDPISEHNRLYWYRQTLGQGPEFLTYFQNEAQLEKSRLLSDRFSAERPKGSFSTLEIQRTEQGDSAMYLCASSLAAGGAEAFFGQGTRLTVV.

The chain recombines TRBV5-4 with TRBJ2-5, with a possible D match to TRBD1 (5 bases). The CDR3 extends over 13 amino acids. Germline lookup yields CDR1 SGHNT and CDR2 YYREEE (reference sequence). V shed 10 bases and J shed 3 bases, with 16 bases lying between them. The CDR3 bases are TGTGCCGAATCGACCCAAGGGGAAGAGACCCAGTACTTC. This codes for CAESTQGEETQYF.

V is TRBV5-1 and J is TRBJ1-1; TRBD1 is a possible D gene (5 bases). Trimming stripped 2 bases from V and 5 bases from J, with 13 bases between. The CDR3 consists of 14 residues. Germline V gene data show CDR1 as SGHRS and CDR2 as YFSETQ. The CDR3 nucleotides read TGCGCCAGCAGCTTCGAAGGGGCTGAGACTGAAGCTTTCTTT. This gives the protein CASSFEGAETEAFF.

The V and J genes are TRBV6-1 and TRBJ2-7; 11 nucleotides agree with TRBD2. CDR1 is MNHNS and CDR2 is SASEGT in the germline V gene. V trimming: 4 bases; J trimming: 5 bases; junction bases outside the gene matches: 4. The CDR3 has 14 residues. The DNA of the CDR3 is TGTGCCAGCAGTGGGACTAGCGGGTACGACGAGCAGTACTTC. This gives the protein CASSGTSGYDEQYF.

This clonotype was picked up a small number of times. The chain links TRBV7-9 to TRBJ2-6, with 8 bases aligning to TRBD1. Trimming cost V 5 bases and J 3 bases; bases outside gene matches: 9. Germline V lookup: CDR1 SEHNR, CDR2 FQNEAQ (reference sequence). The CDR3 sequence is 17 residues long. The CDR3 sequence is CASSAADRVFGANVLTF. CDR3 nucleotide sequence: TGTGCCAGCAGCGCCGCGGACAGGGTTTTTGGGGCCAACGTCCTGACTTTC.

This clonotype was seen ten or more times. The chain couples TRBV5-6 to TRBJ1-3, with a possible D match to TRBD1 (5 bases). Germline CDR1 is SGHDT and CDR2 is YYEEEE. This CDR3 contains 13 residues. The V end lost 0 bases, the J end lost 8 bases, and 9 bases lay between the germline ends. CDR3 sequence reads: CASSLDRLDTIYF. CDR3 DNA sequence: TGTGCCAGCAGCTTGGACAGGTTGGACACCATATATTTT.

This clonotype was counted many times. This CDR3 is CASSRYRRSTEAFF. The DNA for the CDR3 is TGTGCCAGCAGTAGATACAGGCGGAGCACTGAAGCTTTCTTT. The genes are TRBV28 and TRBJ1-1, with a possible D match to TRBD1 (5 bases). The CDR3 contains 14 residues. V shed 5 bases and J shed 4 bases, with 14 bases lying between them. Germline V gene lookup returns CDR1 MDHEN and CDR2 SYDVKM.

This clonotype was seen at least ten times. V gene TRBV28 combines with J gene TRBJ2-7; tentative D call: TRBD2 (5 bases). The ends were cut back, 5 bases at V and 2 bases at J, with 13 bases in the middle. CDR3 length: 14 residues. Germline V gene sequence: CDR1 MDHEN, CDR2 SYDVKM. The DNA of the CDR3 is TGTGCCAGCAGTACTCGGACGGGGACCTACGAGCAGTACTTC. Encoded protein: CASSTRTGTYEQYF.

This clonotype was picked up many times. The V gene is TRBV6-1, the J gene TRBJ2-7; D may be TRBD2 (6 bases). Trimming took 6 bases from V and 3 from J, leaving 9 bases between them. Germline assignment: CDR1 MNHNS and CDR2 SASEGT. The CDR3 loop spans 12 amino acids. The CDR3 spells CASRNGGYEQYF. The CDR3 nucleotides are TGTGCCAGCAGGAACGGGGGCTACGAGCAGTACTTC.

This clonotype was found a few times. CDR3: CASSTHGRGNEQFF. The CDR3 region has the DNA TGTGCCAGCAGCACTCACGGGAGGGGGAATGAGCAGTTCTTC. This chain links TRBV6-2 or TRBV6-3 with TRBJ2-1; 8 bases are a match to TRBD2. Germline loops: CDR1 MNHEY, CDR2 SVGEGT. V shed 6 bases and J 7 bases; nucleotides not matched to a gene: 8. The CDR3 sequence is 14 residues long.

This clonotype was observed a handful of times. A much bigger clone sits one base away, suggesting this may be a read error. The chain combines TRBV7-2 with TRBJ2-7; D not resolved. CDR3 length: 13 amino acids. Germline values: CDR1 SGHTA, CDR2 FQGNSA. V shed 1 base and J shed 2 bases, with 6 bases lying between them. The CDR3 is CASSLDSPYEQYF. Here the CDR3 DNA reads TGTGCCAGCAGCTTAGACAGCCCCTACGAGCAGTACTTC.

In its sample, this clonotype was seen a few times. The rearrangement uses TRBV29-1 and TRBJ2-2, with D hard to call. Between the trimmed V and J ends, which lost 7 bases and 1 base, there was a span of 4 bases. This CDR3 has 11 residues. The germline CDR1 and CDR2 sequences are SQVTM and ANQGSEA. The CDR3 DNA follows: TGCAGCGCTCAGAACACCGGGGAGCTGTTTTTT. It specifies CSAQNTGELFF.